The source of this TCR beta chain is a study of T cell responses to AZD1222 COVID-19 vaccine. Assay: immunoSEQ multiplex PCR; the TCRdb copy retains only in-frame clones and omits some. This sample has approximately 68,000 clones; 85% to 90% occur once, and the top ten carry 4.8%. The CDR3 loop spans 14 amino acids. CDR1 LNHNV and CDR2 YYDKDF come from the germline V gene (reference sequence). The V end lost 1 base, the J end lost 7 bases, and 10 bases lay between the germline ends. Whole-study findings and limits: Only 5 or 6 individuals given AZD1222 were seropositive at baseline. Repertoire sampling was restricted to post-peak T cell response timepoints. Donors were mostly white British, more females; clonal diversity possibly underestimated. Targets within unmutated variant regions were reportedly found for nearly half of spike-specific TCRs.

Turning to this clone: Its antigen is not known.

The clonotype was recovered from an adult who received the MenACWY meningococcal vaccine as a control. This chain connects TRBV15 to TRBJ2-2, with D possibly being TRBD1 (5 bases). The material was peripheral blood, obtained 28 days after the second dose of the MenACWY control vaccine. The CDR3 DNA follows: TGTGCCACCAGCAGAGTAACGCAGGGCGGGGAGCTGTTTTTT. As protein: CATSRVTQGGELFF.